This T cell receptor beta chain was recorded in a study of cytomegalovirus exposure and HLA in healthy donors. This clone was found once. The PCR was carried out with 60 Vbeta primers and 13 Jbeta primers. Sequencing was performed with immunoSEQ multiplex PCR; in TCRdb, only in-frame clones are kept and a portion is missing. The table records about 110,000 clones, roughly 68% of them present only once. The CDR3 has 13 residues. Trimming took 10 bases from V and 3 from J; bases not matched to a gene: 9. CDR1 MNHNS and CDR2 SASEGT come from the germline V gene. This clonotype originated in a young woman in good health and CMV-seronegative. The sequenced sample consisted of PBMCs. The V call is TRBV6-1, the J call TRBJ2-7; 7 positions agree with TRBD1. The CDR3 DNA follows: TGTGCCATATCGCCGGGACAGAGCTACGAGCAGTACTTC. This translates into CAISPGQSYEQYF.